These T cell receptor beta chains were read from a single sample in a study of T cells in Graves' hyperthyroidism and ophthalmopathy. MiXCR was run by TCRdb on the multiplex PCR reads, yielding one entry per CDR3 protein. Counted here are 600,000 to 700,000 distinct CDR3 sequences, 14% to 15% occurring once; the ten biggest clones make up around 4.5%. The sample consisted of blood. The receptors derive from a woman aged 40 to 50 with Graves' ophthalmopathy. Each CDR3 is given with its conserved first and last residue. A D gene is named only where the DNA matches it firmly. Clone size is not always given. Where it is, it says once, few, many or a class for expanded clones.

>TRBV6-4|many|TRBD2|TRBJ2-2
CASRTRLAGGPEGGELFF
TGTGCCAGCAGGACCCGTCTAGCGGGAGGGCCGGAGGGCGGGGAGCTGTTTTTT
>TRBV28|few|NA|TRBJ2-7
CASKEQEFNEQYF
TGTGCCAGCAAAGAGCAGGAGTTTAACGAGCAGTACTTC
>TRBV5-5|few|NA|TRBJ1-5
CASRRALRVHF
TGTGCCAGCAGAAGAGCCCTGAGGGTGCATTTT
>TRBV9|NA|NA|TRBJ1-1
CASSPPEDTEAFF
TGTGCCAGCAGCCCCCCGGAGGACACTGAAGCTTTCTTT
>TRBV13|many|NA|TRBJ2-7
CASSETGGLAYEQYF
TGTGCCAGCAGCGAAACTGGGGGGCTGGCCTACGAGCAGTACTTC
>TRBV29-1|many|NA|TRBJ1-3
CSVAESSGNTIYF
TGCAGCGTTGCCGAGAGCTCTGGAAACACCATATATTTT
>TRBV6-5|many|TRBD1|TRBJ1-5
CASTGTGGRQPQHF
TGTGCCAGCACCGGGACAGGGGGCAGGCAGCCCCAGCATTTT
>TRBV6-1|many|NA|TRBJ2-7
CASTRDDSSYEQYF
TGTGCCAGCACAAGAGATGACAGCTCCTACGAGCAGTACTTC
>TRBV20-1|NA|TRBD1|TRBJ2-3
CSAPLGTDLGDTQYF
TGCAGTGCGCCCCTGGGGACAGACCTGGGGGATACGCAGTATTTT
>TRBV7-2|many|NA|TRBJ2-5
CASGTGNTGETQYF
TGTGCCAGCGGCACAGGGAATACGGGAGAGACCCAGTACTTC
>TRBV30|many|TRBD2|TRBJ2-7
CAWSSLTSGISYEQYF
TGTGCCTGGAGTTCGTTGACTAGCGGCATCTCCTACGAGCAGTACTTC
>TRBV20-1|many|NA|TRBJ1-2
CSALRPQGYTF
TGCAGTGCCCTTAGGCCTCAGGGCTACACCTTC
>TRBV28|few|NA|TRBJ1-1
CASSLGPGAPEAFF
TGTGCCAGCAGTTTAGGCCCGGGGGCGCCTGAAGCTTTCTTT
>TRBV12-3/TRBV12-4|many|TRBD1|TRBJ2-5
CASSLTGGKTQYF
TGTGCCAGCAGTTTGACAGGGGGCAAGACCCAGTACTTC
>TRBV24-1|many|NA|TRBJ1-1
CATSDFQGFQGAFF
TGTGCCACCAGTGATTTCCAGGGGTTCCAAGGGGCTTTCTTT
>TRBV20-1|many|TRBD2|TRBJ2-5
CSASPSGPQETQYF
TGCAGTGCTAGCCCTAGCGGGCCCCAAGAGACCCAGTACTTC
>TRBV2|many|TRBD1|TRBJ1-5
CASTQTGVQPQHF
TGTGCCAGCACCCAGACAGGGGTACAGCCCCAGCATTTT
>TRBV15|many|NA|TRBJ1-5
CATSRGGFQPQHF
TGTGCCACCAGCAGAGGAGGGTTTCAGCCCCAGCATTTT
>TRBV13|NA|NA|TRBJ2-7
CASSLGPPGASDEQYF
TGTGCCAGCAGCTTAGGCCCCCCGGGGGCCTCTGACGAGCAGTACTTC
>TRBV6-1|NA|TRBD2|TRBJ2-1
CASSGTSGRFTYNEQFF
TGTGCCAGCAGTGGGACTAGCGGGAGGTTTACCTACAATGAGCAGTTCTTC
>TRBV6-2/TRBV6-3|many|NA|TRBJ2-5
CASRHQETQYF
TGTGCCAGCAGGCACCAAGAGACCCAGTACTTC
>TRBV29-1|many|NA|TRBJ2-7
CSVETDGYEQYF
TGCAGCGTTGAAACGGACGGCTACGAGCAGTACTTC
>TRBV28|many|TRBD2|TRBJ2-5
CASSPLGLTEETQYF
TGTGCCAGCAGTCCCTTGGGACTAACAGAAGAGACCCAGTACTTC
>TRBV6-5|many|NA|TRBJ1-1
CASSYSRRANTEAFF
TGTGCCAGCAGTTACAGCCGCAGGGCGAACACTGAAGCTTTCTTT
>TRBV5-6|many|TRBD1|TRBJ2-7
CASSLGTGLASNEQYF
TGTGCCAGCAGCTTGGGGACAGGGTTAGCGTCGAACGAGCAGTACTTC
>TRBV29-1|many|TRBD1|TRBJ1-1
CSVPGQGGTEAFF
TGCAGCGTGCCGGGACAGGGCGGCACTGAAGCTTTCTTT
>TRBV6-2/TRBV6-3|many|TRBD1|TRBJ1-5
CASRGTGGGSQPQHF
TGTGCCAGCCGAGGGACAGGGGGAGGGAGTCAGCCCCAGCATTTT
>TRBV30|NA|TRBD1|TRBJ2-7
CAWRKTGGGYEQYF
TGTGCCTGGAGGAAAACAGGGGGCGGGTACGAGCAGTACTTC
>TRBV24-1|few|NA|TRBJ2-5
CATSDGRMWETQYF
TGTGCCACCAGTGATGGTCGTATGTGGGAGACCCAGTACTTC
>TRBV25-1|NA|NA|TRBJ1-1
CASRIYTEALF
TGTGCCAGCAGAATCTACACTGAAGCTCTCTTT
>TRBV28|many|TRBD2|TRBJ2-4
CASSLRGGVKNIQYF
TGTGCCAGCAGTTTACGGGGGGGGGTCAAAAACATTCAGTACTTC
>TRBV12-3/TRBV12-4|many|NA|TRBJ1-1
CASSLKTEAFF
TGTGCCAGCAGTTTAAAGACTGAAGCTTTCTTT
>TRBV30|NA|NA|TRBJ2-7
CAWSPSRGGAFYEQYF
TGTGCCTGGAGTCCATCCAGGGGGGGGGCGTTCTACGAGCAGTACTTC
>TRBV18|few|NA|TRBJ1-1
CASSPEAVPRRFF
TGTGCCAGCTCACCAGAGGCAGTTCCTAGACGTTTCTTT
>TRBV20-1|NA|NA|TRBJ1-1
CSAMLGTEAFF
TGCAGTGCTATGTTGGGCACTGAAGCTTTCTTT
>TRBV6-2/TRBV6-3|NA|NA|TRBJ2-7
CASSYRVGPYEQYF
TGTGCCAGCAGTTACAGAGTCGGGCCGTACGAGCAGTACTTC
>TRBV11-1|few|TRBD1|TRBJ1-3
CASSPRQGNKSGNTIYF
TGTGCCAGCAGCCCTAGACAGGGGAACAAATCTGGAAACACCATATATTTT
>TRBV12-5|once|NA|TRBJ2-7
CASGFDIYEQYF
TGTGCTAGTGGTTTCGACATCTACGAGCAGTACTTC
>TRBV5-1|many|TRBD1|TRBJ2-7
CASSLKGASYEQYF
TGCGCCAGCAGCTTGAAGGGGGCGTCCTACGAGCAGTACTTC
>TRBV20-1|many|NA|TRBJ1-1
CSAYGGRWAEAFF
TGCAGTGCTTATGGAGGGAGGTGGGCTGAAGCTTTCTTT
>TRBV4-1|many|NA|TRBJ2-7
CASSQTGGDEQYF
TGCGCCAGCAGCCAAACCGGCGGAGACGAGCAGTACTTC
>TRBV5-4|NA|TRBD2|TRBJ2-7
CASSGGLAVYEQYF
TGTGCCAGCAGCGGGGGACTAGCGGTCTACGAGCAGTACTTC
>TRBV19|many|NA|TRBJ1-5
CASTTPGPGQPQHF
TGCGCCAGTACCACCCCGGGGCCAGGTCAGCCCCAGCATTTT
>TRBV25-1|many|NA|TRBJ2-7
CASRDSSSSYEQYF
TGTGCCAGCAGGGACTCCTCAAGCTCCTACGAGCAGTACTTC